The clone carrying this TCR beta chain was detected many times. As CD8+CD4-CCR7+CD45RA+ cells, naive CD8 T cells were sorted. TCRdb reprocessed the PCR reads with MiXCR, giving one entry per CDR3 protein. The sample carries some 580,000 distinct CDR3 sequences, 25% recorded once. The entry originates in a study of molecular identifiers for immune sequencing clone quantification. This CDR3 is 13 amino acids long. Trimming shortened V by 3 bases and J by 6 bases, and 12 bases separated the two germline ends. CDR1 and CDR2 (germline): LGHNA, YSLEER. J is TRBJ2-7 and V is TRBV4-3; possibly TRBD1 or TRBD2 for D (5 bases each). The sequenced sample was naive CD8+ T cells from blood, with Jurkat cell RNA spiked in. Subset reported: FACS-sorted CD8+CD4-CCR7+CD45RA+ naive T cells. The TCR originated in a human donor in good health. Some libraries in this study had Jurkat cell RNA spiked in. The CDR3 reads CASSQDRGPEQYF. As DNA, the CDR3 is TGCGCCAGCAGCCAGGACCGGGGCCCCGAGCAGTACTTC.